The 7 T cell receptor beta chains reported below all come from one sample, sequenced in a study of blood T cell repertoires in COVID-19. Repertoires were generated with immunoSEQ multiplex PCR, while TCRdb's copy carries only in-frame clones and drops some. The repertoire has 200,000 to 250,000 clones, roughly four fifths of them found once; the top ten carry approximately 7.5%. The specimen was peripheral blood. The receptors were gathered from a woman over 75 with COVID-19, enrolled during active disease.

CDR3 nucleotides: TGTGCCAGCAGCCAAGCTTCGACAGGGCCAAATGAAAAACTGTTTTTT. Translation gives CASSQASTGPNEKLFF. The rearrangement links TRBV3-1 (or the pseudogene TRBV3-2) to TRBJ1-4; 7 bases map to TRBD1. Germline values: CDR1 LGHDT, CDR2 YNNKEL (reference sequence). The CDR3 sequence is 16 residues long. Trimming took 1 base from V and 5 from J; bases not matched to a gene: 7.

The rearrangement links TRBV18 to TRBJ1-6; 9 nucleotides align to TRBD1. Germline assignment: CDR1 KGHSH and CDR2 LQKENI. This CDR3 contains 16 residues. Trimming took 2 bases from V and 7 from J; bases not matched to a gene: 6. Here the CDR3 reads CASSPENRGPNSPLHF. For the CDR3, the DNA is TGTGCCAGCTCACCAGAAAACAGGGGGCCCAATTCACCCCTCCACTTT.

This chain joins TRBV9 and TRBJ1-1; unclear D gene. The CDR3 has 11 amino acids. Trimming took off 7 bases at V and 8 bases at J, with 12 bases between the two ends. The V gene's germline CDR1 is SGDLS and CDR2 YYNGEE. The CDR3 reads CASGSGREAFF. In DNA, the CDR3 is TGTGCCAGCGGGTCCGGGAGAGAAGCTTTCTTT.

The chain has TRBV27 and TRBJ1-1; tentatively, D is TRBD1 (6 bases). The length of the CDR3 is 14 residues. CDR1 MNHEY and CDR2 SMNVEV come from the germline V gene (reference sequence). V was shortened by 5 bases and J by 6 bases, with 16 bases between the two germline ends. The DNA of the CDR3 is TGTGCCAGCAGTCCGGATCGGGGGGCGGCTGAAGCTTTCTTT. It is translated as CASSPDRGAAEAFF.

This chain links TRBV7-8 with TRBJ1-2; 8 nucleotides agree with TRBD1. CDR1 and CDR2 from the germline V gene are SGHVS and FQNEAQ. Trimming at V came to 1 base and at J to 2 bases, leaving 6 bases not matched to a gene. The CDR3 runs to 16 residues. DNA of the CDR3: TGTGCCAGCAGCTTAGAAAGTGGGACAGGCAACTATGGCTACACCTTC. Its translation: CASSLESGTGNYGYTF.

The chain uses TRBV27 and TRBJ2-5; 7 nucleotides agree with TRBD2. There are 15 residues in the CDR3. Trimming cost V 6 bases and J 5 bases; bases outside gene matches: 12. Germline V gene sequence: CDR1 MNHEY, CDR2 SMNVEV (reference sequence). CDR3 coding DNA: TGTGCCAGCAGGGCCCAAGCGGGAAGGTTGGAGACCCAGTACTTC. Translating it yields CASRAQAGRLETQYF.

The chain employs TRBV19 and TRBJ2-5; 12 bases map to TRBD2. The CDR3 loop spans 15 amino acids. Germline CDR1 LNHDA, CDR2 SQIVND (reference sequence). V lost 5 bases and J lost 5; bases outside the gene matches: 6. This CDR3 reads CASSLTSGGTETQYF. Here the CDR3 DNA reads TGTGCCAGTAGTCTGACTAGCGGGGGAACGGAGACCCAGTACTTC.